This entry lists 14 T cell receptor beta chains sequenced from one sample in a study of circulating tumor DNA in untreated peripheral T-cell lymphoma. Data came from immunoSEQ multiplex PCR; TCRdb stores just in-frame clones and leaves some out. The sample has 2,200 or so clones; about two thirds are singletons. Specimen: tumor tissue. These receptors were collected from a human donor with peripheral T-cell lymphoma.

V and J are TRBV25-1 and TRBJ2-1; D is possibly TRBD2 (6 bases). V lost 6 bases to trimming and J lost 4 bases, with 13 bases between them. The CDR3 is 14 amino acids. The germline V gene encodes CDR1 MGHDK and CDR2 SYGVNS. The CDR3 loop reads CASSPWGLYNEQFF. The CDR3, as DNA: TGTGCCAGCAGCCCCTGGGGACTGTACAATGAGCAGTTCTTC. Together with reference TRBV25-1 and TRBJ2-1, the CDR3 gives the full variable domain: EADIYQTPRYLVIGTGKKITLECSQTMGHDKMYWYQQDPGMELHLIHYSYGVNSTEKGDLSSESTVSRIRTEHFPLTLESARPSHTSQYLCASSPWGLYNEQFFGPGTRLTVL.

The J gene is TRBJ2-5, the V gene TRBV6-7; 13 bases agree with TRBD2. TRBV6-7 falls under the ORF class, with uncertain function. The CDR3 is 15 amino acids. V was pared by 5 bases and J by 6 bases, with 6 bases of the junction left unmatched. The CDR3 DNA follows: TGTGCCAGCAGTCCCCCACTAGCGGGAGGGAAGACCCAGTACTTC. Encoded protein: CASSPPLAGGKTQYF.

This clone is medium-sized by share. The gene calls are TRBV6-8 and TRBJ2-7; TRBD2 is a possible D gene (6 bases). The CDR3 is made up of 14 amino acids. Germline-derived CDR1 and CDR2 are MNHGY and SAAAGT. V shed 2 bases and J shed 3 bases, with 11 bases lying between them. The CDR3 bases are TGTGCCAGCAGTTACATGGCGGGAAACTACGAGCAGTACTTC. This gives the protein CASSYMAGNYEQYF.

This rearrangement joins TRBV30 to TRBJ2-7; TRBD1 might be the D (6 bases). CDR1 is GTSNPN and CDR2 is SVGIG in the germline V gene (reference sequence). This CDR3 is built from 16 residues. V was pared by 5 bases and J by 3 bases, with 23 bases between. CDR3 region: CAWDGGQTHALYEQYF. The DNA of the CDR3 is TGTGCCTGGGATGGTGGACAGACTCACGCCCTCTACGAGCAGTACTTC. Variable domain in full (rest from reference TRBV30 and TRBJ2-7): SQTIHQWPATLVQPVGSPLSLECTVEGTSNPNLYWYRQAAGRGLQLLFYSVGIGQISSEVPQNLSASRPQDRQFILSSKKLLLSDSGFYLCAWDGGQTHALYEQYFGPGTRLTVT.

The chain has TRBV23-1 and TRBJ1-2; TRBD1 is a possible D gene (6 bases). TRBV23-1 is filed as an ORF, its function uncertain. The CDR3 loop spans 15 amino acids. With 6 bases removed from V and 2 bases from J, the gap between germline ends came to 16 bases. CDR3 sequence (DNA): TGCGCCAGCAGCCTAAACAGGGCTTCAAACTATGGCTACACCTTC. Its translation is CASSLNRASNYGYTF.

V and J are TRBV5-1 and TRBJ2-3, with 9 bases identical to TRBD1. J lost 1 base, V lost 1 base, and 4 bases had no gene match. Per the germline V gene, CDR1 is SGHRS and CDR2 is YFSETQ. CDR3 length: 16 amino acids. The CDR3 loop reads CASSLYGQGRTDTQYF. In nucleotides, the CDR3 is TGCGCCAGCAGCTTGTATGGACAGGGGCGCACAGATACGCAGTATTTT.

The rearrangement links TRBV11-3 to TRBJ2-7; 7 bases agree with TRBD2. The CDR3 sequence is 17 residues long. V lost 6 bases and J lost 0; bases outside the gene matches: 14. Germline CDR1 reads SGHNT; CDR2 reads YENEEA. The CDR3 spells CASSTGTIITSSYEQYF. CDR3 DNA: TGTGCCAGCAGTACCGGGACTATCATTACTAGCTCCTACGAGCAGTACTTC.

The chain combines TRBV5-1 with TRBJ1-1; tentative D call: TRBD1 (5 bases). Trimming took 6 bases from V and 0 from J, leaving 15 bases between them. The CDR3 length is 15 residues. CDR1 is SGHRS and CDR2 is YFSETQ in the germline V gene. The CDR3 DNA reads as TGCGCCAGCATTCCTCAGGGTGGGATGAACACTGAAGCTTTCTTT. The encoded protein is CASIPQGGMNTEAFF.

The gene calls are TRBV15 and TRBJ2-7; D might be TRBD1 (6 bases). Germline V CDR1 and CDR2: LNHNV, YYDKDF (reference sequence). CDR3 length: 14 amino acids. Trimming shortened V by 3 bases and J by 5 bases, and 14 bases separated the two germline ends. The CDR3 reads CATSRKNRVDEQYF. DNA of the CDR3: TGTGCCACCAGCAGGAAAAACAGGGTGGACGAGCAGTACTTC.

In its sample, this clone was seen once. The V call is TRBV11-3, the J call TRBJ2-5; D is possibly TRBD1 or TRBD2 (6 bases each). Germline V gives CDR1 SGHNT, CDR2 YENEEA. CDR3 length: 14 amino acids. V was trimmed by 0 bases and J by 6 bases, leaving 11 bases between them. The CDR3 DNA follows: TGTGCCAGCAGCTTAGAGGGGGGCAGAAAGACCCAGTACTTC. The encoded protein is CASSLEGGRKTQYF.

This clone was picked up a small number of times. The gene calls are TRBV11-3 and TRBJ2-1; 8 bases are a match to TRBD2. V shed 3 bases and J 4 bases; nucleotides not matched to a gene: 5. Germline V lookup: CDR1 SGHNT, CDR2 YENEEA. There are 15 residues in the CDR3. CDR3 loop: CASSLGVAGYNEQFF. The CDR3 DNA sequence: TGTGCCAGCAGCTTGGGAGTAGCGGGGTACAATGAGCAGTTCTTC.

This chain links TRBV29-1 with TRBJ1-1, with D unclear. V was pared by 4 bases and J by 7 bases, with 19 bases between. The CDR3 extends over 14 amino acids. CDR1 is SQVTM and CDR2 is ANQGSEA in the germline V gene. CDR3 residues: CSVGPSKRRGEAFF. Here the CDR3 DNA reads TGCAGCGTTGGACCCTCCAAACGACGAGGTGAAGCTTTCTTT.

This clone was seen a single time. This sequence joins TRBV14 and TRBJ1-1; 10 bases map to TRBD1. Trimming removed 4 bases from V and 8 bases from J; junction bases left unmatched: 7. The CDR3 totals 14 residues. Germline V gene data show CDR1 as SGHDN and CDR2 as FVKESK. This CDR3 reads CASSRATGGAEAFF. The CDR3 DNA follows: TGTGCCAGCAGCCGGGCGACAGGGGGCGCGGAAGCTTTCTTT.

V is TRBV5-1 and J is TRBJ1-1; D gene ambiguous. Germline V CDR1 and CDR2: SGHRS, YFSETQ. The CDR3 extends over 14 amino acids. V was trimmed by 6 bases and J by 5 bases, leaving 17 bases between them. CDR3 sequence reads: CASNSLIDSTEAFF. The CDR3 nucleotides are TGCGCCAGCAACAGTCTGATAGATAGTACTGAAGCTTTCTTT.